This T cell receptor (beta chain) was sequenced in a study of T cell repertoires in cytomegalovirus infection (dated by TCRdb to 2018 to 2020). As for the study more broadly: Alongside well-studied HLA-B-restricted epitopes, the peptide stimulations were aimed at recently identified HLA-C-restricted CMV epitopes, whose presentation resists viral immunomodulation. Donor HLA type was relevant to the analysis, as public TCR beta signatures indicated carriage of CMV infection together with the matching HLA type.

These reads were obtained on an Illumina HiSeq 1500. The public sequencing data were trimmed at Q25 with fastp and processed into clonotypes with MiXCR by TCRdb, which kept only in-frame beta chains. CDR3 protein sequences are deduplicated, and each keeps its most common genes and DNA. This sample gives some 800,000 distinct CDR3 sequences in total; about 27% of them show up just once. Of the sample, around 13% is held by the ten largest clones. The sample's treatment or condition, from its label and the paper: in vitro stimulation with specific CMV peptide epitopes to enrich CMV-specific T cells. The paper as a whole reports these results and caveats: The ex vivo response was dominated by HLA-C-restricted CMV-specific TCR beta clonotypes, and the single most frequent clonotype in two of eight donors was supplied by these HLA-C-restricted clonotypes. In both this cohort and an independent cohort of under 450 donors, the cumulative frequency of public TCR beta family members distinguished carriers of CMV infection plus the relevant HLA type.

This clonotype was detected a few times. Its antigen has not been determined. No base quality values were provided; no much bigger clone lies one nucleotide off. The sequence derives from a human donor in good health (CMV status not recorded). Some clones in this sample may be carry-over from other donors' samples. The sample in question was cultured CD8+ T cells from PBMCs, obtained from culture after CMV antigen stimulation.

The base sequence is TGTGCCAGCTGGAGGGGTAGGGGCACAGATACGCAGTATTTT. Translated, it reads CASWRGRGTDTQYF. The V and J genes are TRBV7-9 and TRBJ2-3, with TRBD2 as a weak D call on 6 bases. Cut back by 8 bases and 1 base, the V and J ends lie 13 bases apart. CDR3 length: 14 amino acids, cysteine to phenylalanine. Of the read, only the CDR3 DNA is kept; its 42 bases are in frame from base 1. Looking up the germline V gene (reference sequence) yields CDR1 SEHNR and CDR2 FQNEAQ.